The T cell receptor beta chain described here comes from a study of T cell changes during pregnancy in multiple sclerosis. The CDR3 extends over 15 amino acids. V lost 6 bases and J lost 4; bases outside the gene matches: 9. Germline values: CDR1 MDHEN, CDR2 SYDVKM. Produced via immunoSEQ multiplex PCR; TCRdb's table is partial and in-frame only. Found here are approximately 60,000 clones, roughly 90% of them singletons; the top ten hold about 2.9%. The TCR was taken from a female donor in good health, enrolled as a control in a pregnancy study. Sequences were derived from peripheral blood, sampled in the second trimester of pregnancy. This chain joins TRBV28 and TRBJ2-7, with 10 nucleotides matching TRBD2. Written as DNA, the CDR3 is TGTGCCAGCAGGAACTCAGCGGGAGGGCCTTACGAGCAGTACTTC. It specifies CASRNSAGGPYEQYF.